These 21 T cell receptor beta chains originate from one sample sequenced in a study of post-analysis software for immune sequencing data. Tagging with unique molecular identifiers was a feature of the TCR beta cDNA libraries. TCRdb passed the PCR reads through MiXCR, listing each CDR3 protein once. The table has about 500,000 distinct CDR3 sequences, around 40% seen once. These receptors' antigens are unknown. Study results and caveats: Patients had higher frequencies than controls of roughly 5 TRBV segments, including TRBV5-6, TRBV5-1 and TRBV20-1.

Sequencing was performed on blood. These receptors all stem from a girl aged 5 to 17 with multiple sclerosis.

This clonotype was recorded a few times. The chain combines TRBV5-1 with TRBJ2-1, with D tentatively TRBD1 or TRBD2 (5 bases each). Germline values: CDR1 SGHRS, CDR2 YFSETQ. The CDR3 covers 14 residues. With 4 bases removed from V and 5 bases from J, the gap between germline ends came to 13 bases. The CDR3 sequence: CASSPGRGDNEQFF. Here the CDR3 DNA reads TGCGCCAGCAGCCCCGGCAGAGGGGACAATGAGCAGTTCTTC.

This clonotype was detected a few times. The chain recombines TRBV7-6 with TRBJ2-3; 7 nucleotides match TRBD2. Trimming took 0 bases from V and 4 from J; bases not matched to a gene: 1. Germline V gene lookup returns CDR1 SGHVS and CDR2 FNYEAQ. The CDR3 loop spans 14 amino acids. CDR3 amino acids: CASSLAGGSDTQYF. The CDR3 bases are TGTGCCAGCAGCTTAGCGGGAGGGTCAGATACGCAGTATTTT.

The CDR3: CATSRSYEQYF. The CDR3 nucleotides read TGTGCCACCAGCAGATCCTACGAGCAGTACTTC. This rearrangement joins TRBV15 to TRBJ2-7; D is uncertain. V was pared by 2 bases and J by 1 base, with 0 bases between. Germline lookup yields CDR1 LNHNV and CDR2 YYDKDF (reference sequence). The CDR3 covers 11 residues.

This clonotype was counted between two and nine times. J is TRBJ1-5 and V is TRBV2; possibly TRBD1 for D (6 bases). The V gene's germline CDR1 is SNHLY and CDR2 FYNNEI. The CDR3 consists of 19 residues. Deletions cut 4 bases from V and 2 bases from J, with 24 bases between. The CDR3 DNA sequence: TGTGCCAGCAGTGGGGGTGGAGGGGGACGTTTTATTGGCAATCAGCCCCAGCATTTT. Its protein product is CASSGGGGGRFIGNQPQHF.

This clonotype was counted between two and nine times. V and J are TRBV5-1 and TRBJ2-6; D gene ambiguous. The CDR3 loop spans 15 amino acids. The V end was cut by 4 bases, the J end by 0 bases, with 8 bases between. The germline V gene has CDR1 SGHRS and CDR2 YFSETQ. The CDR3 bases are TGCGCCAGCAGCGCCTCCCCCTCTGGGGCCAACGTCCTGACTTTC. It encodes CASSASPSGANVLTF.

This clonotype was counted a few times. The chain couples TRBV7-2 to TRBJ2-7, with 7 nucleotides matching TRBD1. There are 15 residues in the CDR3. V gave up 2 bases and J gave up 2 bases; unmatched junction bases: 6. In germline, CDR1 is SGHTA, CDR2 FQGNSA. CDR3 coding DNA: TGTGCCAGCAGCTTATACGACAGGGATACCTACGAGCAGTACTTC. Protein product: CASSLYDRDTYEQYF. Together with reference TRBV7-2 and TRBJ2-7, the CDR3 gives the full variable domain: GAGVSQSPSNKVTEKGKDVELRCDPISGHTALYWYRQSLGQGLEFLIYFQGNSAPDKSGLPSDRFSAERTGGSVSTLTIQRTQQEDSAVYLCASSLYDRDTYEQYFGPGTRLTVT.

Only a few counts were recorded for this clonotype. V gene TRBV20-1 combines with J gene TRBJ2-6; D is possibly TRBD2 (6 bases). Germline V gene data show CDR1 as DFQATT and CDR2 as SNEGSKA (reference sequence). The CDR3 extends over 16 amino acids. Trimming left V 1 base short and J 0 bases short, with 10 bases between. This chain's CDR3 is CSARAVGSSGANVLTF. The CDR3 coding sequence is TGCAGTGCTAGAGCTGTCGGGAGCTCTGGGGCCAACGTCCTGACTTTC.

This clonotype was counted only a few times. J is TRBJ1-1 and V is TRBV5-1, with TRBD1 identical over 9 bases. The CDR3 loop spans 16 amino acids. Trimming at V came to 4 bases and at J to 0 bases, leaving 7 bases not matched to a gene. Per the germline V gene, CDR1 is SGHRS and CDR2 is YFSETQ. CDR3 DNA sequence: TGCGCCAGCAGCCCTGGGACAGGGTTTATGAACACTGAAGCTTTCTTT. Residues: CASSPGTGFMNTEAFF.

This clonotype has at least ten counts. The rearrangement joins TRBV6-2 or TRBV6-3 to TRBJ2-1, with 12 bases fitting TRBD2. The CDR3 has 14 amino acids. The V and J ends lost 6 bases and 7 bases, in that order; junction bases with no gene match: 4. CDR1 and CDR2 (germline): MNHEY, SVGEGT. CDR3 DNA sequence: TGTGCCAGCAGACTAGCGGGAGGATCAAATGAGCAGTTCTTC. Amino acid sequence: CASRLAGGSNEQFF.

The table lists this clonotype with a count of one. This sequence joins TRBV5-1 and TRBJ2-7; 9 positions match TRBD1. The ends lost 3 bases at V and 3 bases at J; junction bases unmatched: 7. The CDR3 extends over 15 amino acids. CDR1 and CDR2 from the germline V gene are SGHRS and YFSETQ. CDR3 sequence: CASSSLGQGFYEQYF. In nucleotides, the CDR3 is TGCGCCAGCAGCTCGCTGGGACAGGGATTCTACGAGCAGTACTTC.

The chain employs TRBV25-1 and TRBJ2-7; D unresolved. The ends were cut back, 1 base at V and 4 bases at J, with 20 bases in the middle. The CDR3 runs 17 residues. The germline CDR1 and CDR2 sequences are MGHDK and SYGVNS. The CDR3 loop is CASSEWEGLGFLYEQYF. CDR3 nucleotide sequence: TGTGCCAGCAGTGAATGGGAAGGGTTGGGATTCCTTTACGAGCAGTACTTC.

The genes are TRBV27 and TRBJ2-3; D perhaps matches TRBD2 (6 bases). Germline values: CDR1 MNHEY, CDR2 SMNVEV (reference sequence). The CDR3 contains 17 residues. Trimming left V 5 bases short and J 1 base short, with 19 bases between. The CDR3 is CASSPPRRVTRTDTQYF. CDR3 in DNA: TGTGCCAGCAGTCCACCGCGGAGGGTGACCCGCACAGATACGCAGTATTTT.

This clonotype was observed a handful of times. The chain is built from TRBV24-1 and TRBJ2-1; D is possibly TRBD2 (5 bases). V lost 5 bases, J lost 2 bases, and 18 bases lay in between. Germline V gives CDR1 KGHDR, CDR2 SFDVKD. There are 17 residues in the CDR3. CDR3 DNA sequence: TGTGCCACCAGTGGCTTGGGCGGTAGGAGGACCTACAATGAGCAGTTCTTC. Its translation is CATSGLGGRRTYNEQFF.

J is TRBJ2-7 and V is TRBV4-2; D is unclear. The V and J ends lost 5 bases and 5 bases respectively, with 7 bases between them. The length of the CDR3 is 11 residues. Germline V gene data show CDR1 as LGHNA and CDR2 as YNFKEQ. The CDR3 DNA reads TGTGCCAGCAGCGCCGTCCACGAGCAGTACTTC. This sequence encodes CASSAVHEQYF.

The chain combines TRBV20-1 with TRBJ2-7; 10 bases fit TRBD1. Germline CDR1 is DFQATT and CDR2 is SNEGSKA (reference sequence). The CDR3 runs to 11 residues. The ends lost 7 bases at V and 4 bases at J; junction bases unmatched: 1. CDR3 amino acids: CSGDRGYEQYF. CDR3 coding DNA: TGCAGTGGGGACAGGGGTTACGAGCAGTACTTC.

V and J are TRBV12-3 or TRBV12-4 and TRBJ2-5; tentatively, D is TRBD1 (6 bases). The ends were cut back, 3 bases at V and 1 base at J, with 9 bases in the middle. The CDR3 runs to 14 residues. The CDR3 sequence is CASSFTGTQETQYF. In nucleotides, the CDR3 is TGTGCCAGCAGTTTCACAGGGACCCAAGAGACCCAGTACTTC.

The V gene is TRBV28, the J gene TRBJ2-1; D uncertain. Deletions cut 5 bases from V and 7 bases from J, with 15 bases between. CDR3 length: 14 amino acids. Per the germline V gene, CDR1 is MDHEN and CDR2 is SYDVKM. CDR3 sequence (DNA): TGTGCCAGCAGTCAAGGACGTAACGGGAATGAGCAGTTCTTC. It codes for CASSQGRNGNEQFF.

In its sample, this clonotype was seen a few times. The J gene is TRBJ2-7, the V gene TRBV12-3 or TRBV12-4; 9 bases map to TRBD2. This CDR3 has 13 residues. V gave up 6 bases and J gave up 3 bases; unmatched junction bases: 3. The CDR3 loop is CASSNSGSYEQYF. The DNA for the CDR3 is TGTGCCAGCAGCAATAGCGGGAGCTACGAGCAGTACTTC.

The chain couples TRBV9 to TRBJ1-1; D perhaps matches TRBD1 (5 bases). Germline CDR1 is SGDLS and CDR2 is YYNGEE. The CDR3 is made up of 14 amino acids. Trimming removed 0 bases at V and 7 bases at J, with 13 bases between. CDR3 sequence reads: CASSVEGTPVEAFF. CDR3 nucleotides: TGTGCCAGCAGCGTAGAAGGGACTCCCGTTGAAGCTTTCTTT.

This clonotype showed up just a few times. This chain uses TRBV20-1 with TRBJ2-7, with 7 bases aligning to TRBD2. Germline V gives CDR1 DFQATT, CDR2 SNEGSKA (reference sequence). With 1 base clipped from V and 4 bases from J, the junction kept 7 bases outside the gene matches. This CDR3 comprises 14 residues. The CDR3 bases are TGCAGTGCTAGAGCGGGCGGGGGAAGATACGAGCAGTACTTC. It specifies CSARAGGGRYEQYF.

The chain couples TRBV29-1 to TRBJ2-1; D call uncertain. V dropped 7 bases and J dropped 0 bases, with 25 bases sitting between them. The CDR3 loop spans 18 amino acids. Germline CDR1 and CDR2: SQVTM and ANQGSEA. The CDR3 reads CSDPSSNPDVFSYNEQFF. The CDR3 DNA is TGCAGCGACCCATCCTCCAACCCGGACGTATTCTCCTACAATGAGCAGTTCTTC.